This T cell receptor (beta chain) was profiled in a study of blood T cell repertoires in COVID-19. The wider study: Samples representing acute and convalescent COVID-19 were sourced from the United States, Italy and Spain. Sources were T cells, B-cell-depleted T cells, or PBMCs; the material itself was cDNA or gDNA.

Per the original methods: Cell counts per sample came from amplifying reference gene primers. Measured with immunoSEQ multiplex PCR; TCRdb has only the in-frame clones, and not every one. The DNA was the basis for D and trimming; V, J and clone size are from that table. The sample lists 200,000 to 250,000 clones; around 84% were seen once. This clone was found once. V was clipped by 4 bases and J by 4 bases; unmatched bases: 11. Germline values: CDR1 SGDLS, CDR2 YYNGEE. This CDR3 spans 15 amino acids. J is TRBJ2-7 and V is TRBV9, with 7 positions matching TRBD1. The sample taken for sequencing was peripheral blood. This receptor was obtained from a man aged 45-65 years with active or convalescent COVID-19. CDR3 coding DNA: TGTGCCAGCAGCCCAGGGGGAGAGGGGATTTACGAGCAGTACTTC. Protein product: CASSPGGEGIYEQYF.